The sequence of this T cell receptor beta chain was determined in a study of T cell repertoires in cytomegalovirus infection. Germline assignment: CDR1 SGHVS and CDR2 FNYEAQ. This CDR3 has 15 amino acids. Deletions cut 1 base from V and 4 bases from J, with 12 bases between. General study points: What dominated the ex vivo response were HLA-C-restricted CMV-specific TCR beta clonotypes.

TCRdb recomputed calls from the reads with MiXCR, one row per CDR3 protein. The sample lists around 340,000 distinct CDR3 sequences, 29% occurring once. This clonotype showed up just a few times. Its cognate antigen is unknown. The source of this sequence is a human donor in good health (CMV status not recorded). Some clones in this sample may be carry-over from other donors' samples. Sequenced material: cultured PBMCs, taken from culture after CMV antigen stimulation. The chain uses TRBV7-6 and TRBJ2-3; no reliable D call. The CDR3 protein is CASSLGWITPDTQYF. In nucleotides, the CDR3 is TGTGCCAGCAGCTTAGGTTGGATCACCCCAGATACGCAGTATTTT.